The 5 T cell receptor beta chains below were found in one sample sequenced in a study of Ad26.COV2.S vaccination and SARS-CoV-2 variants. Noted treatment: some 20 received Ad26.COV2.S at low or high dose, single or two shots; about five received placebo; per-sample allocation not given. Samples came from day 63 after the first vaccine or placebo injection. The assay was immunoSEQ multiplex PCR, and TCRdb's table has in-frame clones only and misses some. The table lists about 390,000 clones, over 80% of them singletons. The starting material was peripheral blood, obtained in a trial of Ad26.COV2.S vaccine versus placebo. These receptors were obtained from a person between 18 and 60 years old who received the Ad26.COV2.S COVID-19 vaccine or a placebo.

The chain joins TRBV27 to TRBJ1-6; a possible D gene is TRBD1 (5 bases). Trimming left V 5 bases short and J 10 bases short, with 15 bases between. This CDR3 is built from 14 residues. The germline V gene encodes CDR1 MNHEY and CDR2 SMNVEV (reference sequence). CDR3 nucleotides: TGTGCCAGCAGTCCGTGGGGGTTTGGCTCACCCCTCCACTTT. It translates to CASSPWGFGSPLHF.

The V and J genes are TRBV7-9 and TRBJ2-7; unclear D gene. The CDR3 spans 12 residues. Trimming pared 1 base from V and 5 bases from J, leaving 6 bases between. Germline assignment: CDR1 SEHNR and CDR2 FQNEAQ (reference sequence). The CDR3 bases are TGTGCCAGCAGCTTAGTAGGCGACGAGCAGTACTTC. Amino acids: CASSLVGDEQYF.

V is TRBV4-1 and J is TRBJ1-4; TRBD1 matches 9 bases. The trim removed 1 base at V and 6 bases at J, leaving 3 bases unmatched. CDR3 length: 15 residues. Germline CDR1 is MGHRA and CDR2 is YSYEKL. The CDR3 loop is CASSQVGTGYEKLFF. Written as DNA, the CDR3 is TGCGCCAGCAGCCAAGTTGGGACAGGGTATGAAAAACTGTTTTTT.

CDR3 nucleotides: TGCGCCAGCCAGAGGACGGATTACGAGCAGTACTTC. Its protein product is CASQRTDYEQYF. The chain recombines TRBV10-1 with TRBJ2-7; no definite D call. The CDR3 is 12 residues long. V was trimmed by 8 bases and J by 4 bases, leaving 12 bases between them. Per germline, CDR1 WNHNN and CDR2 SYGVQD (reference sequence).

This clone was recorded only once. The V gene is TRBV5-8, the J gene TRBJ1-2, with D possibly being TRBD1 (6 bases). The CDR3 has 14 amino acids. From germline, CDR1 is SGHTS and CDR2 YDEGEE. Trimming shortened V by 0 bases and J by 2 bases, and 8 bases separated the two germline ends. This chain's CDR3 is CASSLDRVNYGYTF. DNA of the CDR3: TGTGCCAGCAGCTTGGACAGGGTAAACTATGGCTACACCTTC.